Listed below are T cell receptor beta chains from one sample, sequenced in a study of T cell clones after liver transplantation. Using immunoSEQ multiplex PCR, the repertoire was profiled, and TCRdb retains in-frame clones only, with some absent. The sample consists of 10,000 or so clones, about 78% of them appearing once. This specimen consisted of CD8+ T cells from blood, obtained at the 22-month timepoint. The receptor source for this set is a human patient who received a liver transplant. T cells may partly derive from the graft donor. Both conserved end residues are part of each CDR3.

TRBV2 CASSSGTGFDTGELFF
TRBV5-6 CASSLPGDFYNEQFF
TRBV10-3 CAISESPMTGGDEQFF
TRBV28 CASSFQTGFGAEAFF
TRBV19 CASSSFPGLGTGELFF
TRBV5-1 CASSLDRGPQNIQYF
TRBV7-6 CASSLGEPYEQYF
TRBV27 CASSLRGGHYGYTF
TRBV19 CASSINRAYEQYF
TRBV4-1 CASSRASGGRTGELFF
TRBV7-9 CASQTSPSSYNEQFF
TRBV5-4 CASSSQYREPHGYTF
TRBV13 CASSEGINTGELFF
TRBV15 CATSSHQGAYGNTIYF
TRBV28 CASRGGGGLIGDTQYF
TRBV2 CASSEEGTGSYEQYF
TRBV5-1 CASSPEHNEQFF
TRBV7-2 CASSLANRGNTIYF
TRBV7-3 CASSPGGGGLADTQYF
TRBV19 CASSIGLNEQFF
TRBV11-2 CASSLGPGLNTEAFF
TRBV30 CAWSVLGMNTEAFF
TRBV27 CASSLDGETQYF
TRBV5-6 CASSLGDPYEQYF
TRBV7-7 CASSLEGSTGETQYF
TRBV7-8 CASTQGSSGNTIYF
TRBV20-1 CSAWDLREQYF
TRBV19 CASSNGVTGPYGYTF
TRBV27 CASSLNGNSNQPQHF
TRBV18 CASSPTTAPSPIEQYF
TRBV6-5 CASSPLGSNQPQHF
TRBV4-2 CASSRDELGRNTEAFF
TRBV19 CASSMGTRYTEAFF
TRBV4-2 CASSQGDRGAYEQYF
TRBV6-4 CASSDSIQGTYNEQFF
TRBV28 CASSFTGTASTDTQYF
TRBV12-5 CASGVKSYNSPLHF
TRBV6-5 CASSIAGDTEAFF
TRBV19 CASSSGVAYEQYF
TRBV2 CASSGADRFIYGYTF
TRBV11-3 CASSLGAGGADEQFF
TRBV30 CAWARVRADTQYF
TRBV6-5 CASSPTGGSNQPQHF
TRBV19 CASSRREAFF
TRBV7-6 CASSLVPGQGLSGANVLTF
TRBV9 CASSVSSGSSGNTIYF
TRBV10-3 CAISEPGVNEKLFF
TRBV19 CAIGRGPMNTEAFF
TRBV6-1 CASKDGFPYEQYF
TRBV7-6 CASSSGPNYEQYF
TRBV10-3 CAISEGNEQFF
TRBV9 CASSVGGGSTDTQYF
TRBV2 CASTPGQGAPYEQYF
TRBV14 CASSHGREQYF
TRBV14 CASSQEWVTTEAFF
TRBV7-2 CASSLLPTGGAGTDTQYF
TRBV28 CASSFDTGQGFLRGNTIYF
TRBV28 CASSLRGPSPLHF